The rows below give T cell receptor beta chains drawn from one sample of a study of blood T cell repertoires in COVID-19. TCRdb's table, derived via immunoSEQ multiplex PCR, lists solely in-frame clones and lacks some. There are under 500,000 clones in the sample; 70% to 90% occur only once, and roughly 1.9% lies in the top ten. Sequencing used PBMCs or T cells enriched from blood (not recorded which). The receptors derive from a woman in her late teens or twenties with acute COVID-19. The CDR3 runs from the conserved cysteine through the conserved F or W. D genes are given only for firm matches. Only some rows state a clone size, as once, few, many or a class for expanded clones.

v_gene	abundance	j_gene	d_gene	CDR3nt	CDR3aa
TRBV6-1	NA	TRBJ1-5	NA	TGTGCCAGCAGTGATCCTTGGGGGCGAAGACCGAATCAGCCCCAGCATTTT	CASSDPWGRRPNQPQHF
TRBV9	NA	TRBJ2-7	NA	TGTGCCAGCAGCGTAGCTCCGACGGAGGGGTACGAGCAGTACTTC	CASSVAPTEGYEQYF
TRBV21-1	NA	TRBJ1-1	NA	TGTGCCAGCAGCTTACAGGGTGTGAACACTGAAGCTTTCTTT	CASSLQGVNTEAFF
TRBV28	NA	TRBJ1-6	NA	TGTGCCAGCAGCCCTCATAAGCTTACACCCCTCCACTTT	CASSPHKLTPLHF
TRBV18	few	TRBJ2-5	TRBD2	TGTGCCAGCTCCCGAAGCGGGAGGCAAGAGACCCAGTACTTC	CASSRSGRQETQYF
TRBV7-2	NA	TRBJ1-2	NA	TGTGCCAGCAGCTTATTGACAACGAATTCTAACTATGGCTACACCTTC	CASSLLTTNSNYGYTF
TRBV6-5	NA	TRBJ1-5	TRBD1	TGTGCCAGCAGGGGACAGGGTCTCAATCAGCCCCAGCATTTT	CASRGQGLNQPQHF
TRBV3-1/TRBV3-2	once	TRBJ1-5	NA	TGTGCCAGCAGCCTCGGGACAACCAGCAATCAGCCCCAGCATTTT	CASSLGTTSNQPQHF
TRBV28	NA	TRBJ2-1	TRBD2	TGTGCCAGCAGTCTGCCTGGACTAGCGGGAGTTTCGCAGCAGTTCTTC	CASSLPGLAGVSQQFF
TRBV29-1	NA	TRBJ1-2	TRBD1	TGCAGCGTTGGTGGGACAGCTGGCTACACCTTC	CSVGGTAGYTF
TRBV7-2	once	TRBJ1-2	NA	TGTGCCAGCGACGGATTAACTATAAACTATGGCTACACCTTC	CASDGLTINYGYTF
TRBV10-3	NA	TRBJ2-5	TRBD1	TGTGCCATCAGTGGTGGCAGGGGGAAAGAGACCCAGTACTTC	CAISGGRGKETQYF
TRBV5-6	NA	TRBJ1-1	NA	TGTGCCAGCAGCTTGGAGGACAGTGAAGCTTTCTTT	CASSLEDSEAFF
TRBV27	NA	TRBJ1-5	NA	TGTGCCAGCAGTTCCCCATTACGGAATCAGCCCCAGCATTTT	CASSSPLRNQPQHF
TRBV7-9	NA	TRBJ1-2	NA	TGTGCCAGCAGCGGTGGGCGGGGATTGAACTATGGCTACACCTTC	CASSGGRGLNYGYTF
TRBV5-6	NA	TRBJ1-5	NA	TGTGCCAGCAGCTTGGCGGGGGTGACAAGAAATCAGCCCCAGCATTTT	CASSLAGVTRNQPQHF
TRBV19	NA	TRBJ1-5	TRBD1	TGTGCCAGTAGTATAGCAGGGGGGAATCAGCCCCAGCATTTT	CASSIAGGNQPQHF
TRBV2	NA	TRBJ2-5	TRBD1	TGTGCCAGTTATCGGGACAGGTACCAAGAGACCCAGTACTTC	CASYRDRYQETQYF
TRBV7-2	NA	TRBJ2-5	TRBD2	TGTGCCAGCAGCTTAGCGCGGGAGATAGAGACCCAGTACTTC	CASSLAREIETQYF
TRBV18	NA	TRBJ1-5	TRBD1	TGTGCCAGCTCATCAACCGGGACAGATAGCAATCAGCCCCAGCATTTT	CASSSTGTDSNQPQHF
TRBV28	NA	TRBJ1-5	TRBD1	TGTGCCAGCTATTCGAACAGGGGGATTTTTGGCAATCAGCCCCAGCATTTT	CASYSNRGIFGNQPQHF
TRBV7-9	NA	TRBJ2-7	NA	TGTGCCAGCAGTCCAGGTCCTCCCCTTCTCGAGCAGTACTTC	CASSPGPPLLEQYF
TRBV4-1	NA	TRBJ1-1	NA	TGCGCCAGCAGCCAGAACACAGGTGAGGTTTTTGGGAACACTGAAGCTTTCTTT	CASSQNTGEVFGNTEAFF
TRBV7-9	NA	TRBJ1-5	NA	TGTGCCAGCAGCTTATCAGACCAGGGGCCCCAGCATTTT	CASSLSDQGPQHF
TRBV19	NA	TRBJ1-2	NA	TGTGCCAGTACCACCCAGGGGGGCTACACCTTC	CASTTQGGYTF
TRBV19	few	TRBJ2-1	TRBD2	TGTGCCAGTAACTTTGGCTGGCGGGGGGGTAAGCAGTTCTTC	CASNFGWRGGKQFF
TRBV7-2	few	TRBJ1-1	TRBD1	TGTGCCAGCAGCTCCGGGGGGACAGGGGTCAAAGCTTTCTTT	CASSSGGTGVKAFF
TRBV5-5	once	TRBJ1-3	TRBD1	TGTGCCAGCAGCTTGGAGTTCTTGCGACAGGGGGAATCTGGAAACACCATATATTTT	CASSLEFLRQGESGNTIYF
TRBV6-5	NA	TRBJ2-1	TRBD1	TGTGCCAGCAGTTACTTCCGGGACAGCACCTACAATGAGCAGTTCTTC	CASSYFRDSTYNEQFF
TRBV5-1	NA	TRBJ2-1	TRBD1	TGCGCCAGCAGCTTGGCAGGGACAGGGATTGATGAGCAGTTCTTC	CASSLAGTGIDEQFF
TRBV20-1	NA	TRBJ1-5	NA	TGCAGTGCTAGTACTTTAGGGGTTTTCGGTCTGTATAGCAATCAGCCCCAGCATTTT	CSASTLGVFGLYSNQPQHF
TRBV2	NA	TRBJ1-1	NA	TGTGCCAGCTTAAGTGGGGGCGGCACTGAAGCTTTCTTT	CASLSGGGTEAFF
TRBV30	NA	TRBJ1-2	TRBD1	TGTGCCTGGAGTGGGACAGGATATGGCTACACCTTC	CAWSGTGYGYTF
TRBV11-2	NA	TRBJ2-1	TRBD2	TGTGCCAGCAGCTTAGTGGGCGGCGGGGGGATCAATGAGCAGTTCTTC	CASSLVGGGGINEQFF
TRBV10-2	NA	TRBJ1-4	TRBD1	TGCGCCAGCAGTGAGATACAGGGGGCAAGTGAAAAACTGTTTTTT	CASSEIQGASEKLFF
TRBV27	NA	TRBJ1-1	NA	TGTGCCAGCTCGGGCCGGGGGTGGGCTGAAGCTTTCTTT	CASSGRGWAEAFF
TRBV24-1	NA	TRBJ2-1	TRBD2	TGTGCCACCAGTGACTACACAGGAGGCGGGAGGAACAATGAGCAGTTCTTC	CATSDYTGGGRNNEQFF
TRBV28	NA	TRBJ1-6	NA	TGTGCCAGCAGCAGTGACAGGAGCTCCTATAATTCACCCCTCCACTTT	CASSSDRSSYNSPLHF
TRBV11-2	NA	TRBJ2-3	NA	TGTGCCAGCAGCTTAGGGTTACGGCAGGGCAGCACAGATACGCAGTATTTT	CASSLGLRQGSTDTQYF
TRBV28	NA	TRBJ2-1	NA	TGTGCCAGCAGTTTACTATTTGCTGAGCAGTTCTTC	CASSLLFAEQFF
TRBV9	NA	TRBJ2-3	TRBD2	TGTGCCAGCAGCGTAGTACTAGCGGGGAACACAGATACGCAGTATTTT	CASSVVLAGNTDTQYF
TRBV27	NA	TRBJ1-5	NA	TGTGCCAGCAGGGACAGTAGCAATCAGCCCCAGCATTTT	CASRDSSNQPQHF
TRBV7-2	NA	TRBJ1-2	NA	TGTGCCAGCACCCCGGACAGTAACTATGGCTACACCTTC	CASTPDSNYGYTF
TRBV5-1	NA	TRBJ1-2	TRBD1	TGCGCCAGCAGCGCCACAGGGGGCCATGGCTACACCTTC	CASSATGGHGYTF
TRBV28	NA	TRBJ1-2	NA	TGTGCCAGCAGTTTAATGTTGAGCTATGGCTACACCTTC	CASSLMLSYGYTF
TRBV28	NA	TRBJ2-3	TRBD2	TGTGCCAGCAGGAATAGCGGGAGCACAGATACGCAGTATTTT	CASRNSGSTDTQYF
TRBV10-1	NA	TRBJ2-2	TRBD2	TGCGCCAGCAGTGAACTAGCGGGAGCGGCCGGGGAGCTGTTTTTT	CASSELAGAAGELFF
TRBV11-2	once	TRBJ1-4	TRBD1	TGTGCCAGCAGCCACCCGGACAGGGCAAGAGAAAAACTGTTTTTT	CASSHPDRAREKLFF
TRBV7-3	NA	TRBJ2-3	NA	TGTGCCAGCAGCTCCACCGGGACTCTGACAGATACGCAGTATTTT	CASSSTGTLTDTQYF
TRBV7-3	NA	TRBJ1-1	NA	TGTGCCAGCAGCTCGGGACACTCGAACACTGAAGCTTTCTTT	CASSSGHSNTEAFF
TRBV7-9	NA	TRBJ2-5	TRBD2	TGTGCCAGCAGCTTAGCAAGCGGGAGCTCTCGAGAGACCCAGTACTTC	CASSLASGSSRETQYF